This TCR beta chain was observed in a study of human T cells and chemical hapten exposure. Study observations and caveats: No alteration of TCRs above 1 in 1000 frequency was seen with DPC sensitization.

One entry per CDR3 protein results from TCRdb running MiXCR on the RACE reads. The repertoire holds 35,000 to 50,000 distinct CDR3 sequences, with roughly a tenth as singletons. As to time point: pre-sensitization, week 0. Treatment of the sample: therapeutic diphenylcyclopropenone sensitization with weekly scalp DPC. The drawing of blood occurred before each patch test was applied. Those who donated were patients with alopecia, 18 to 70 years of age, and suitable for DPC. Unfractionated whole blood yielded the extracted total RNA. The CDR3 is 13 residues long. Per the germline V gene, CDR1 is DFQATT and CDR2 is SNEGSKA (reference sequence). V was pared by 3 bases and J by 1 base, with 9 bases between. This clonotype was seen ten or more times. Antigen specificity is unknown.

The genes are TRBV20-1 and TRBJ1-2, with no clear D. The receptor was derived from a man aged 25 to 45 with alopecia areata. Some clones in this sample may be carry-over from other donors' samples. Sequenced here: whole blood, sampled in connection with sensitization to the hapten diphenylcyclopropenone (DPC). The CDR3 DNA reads TGCAGTGCTAGGCTCCGGATTAACTATGGCTACACCTTC. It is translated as CSARLRINYGYTF.